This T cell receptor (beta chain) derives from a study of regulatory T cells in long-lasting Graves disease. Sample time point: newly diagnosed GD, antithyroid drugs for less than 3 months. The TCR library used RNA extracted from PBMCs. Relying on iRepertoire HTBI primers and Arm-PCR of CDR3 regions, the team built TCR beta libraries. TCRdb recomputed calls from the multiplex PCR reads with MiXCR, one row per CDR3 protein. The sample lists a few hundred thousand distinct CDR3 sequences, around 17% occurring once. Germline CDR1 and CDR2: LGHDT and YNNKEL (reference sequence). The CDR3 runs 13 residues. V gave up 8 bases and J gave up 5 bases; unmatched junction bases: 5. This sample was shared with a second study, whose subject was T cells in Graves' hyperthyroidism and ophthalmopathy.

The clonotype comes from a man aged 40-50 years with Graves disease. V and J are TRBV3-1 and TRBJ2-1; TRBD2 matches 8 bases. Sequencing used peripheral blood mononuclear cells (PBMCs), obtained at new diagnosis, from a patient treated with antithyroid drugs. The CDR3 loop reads CASRGTRNNEQFF. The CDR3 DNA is TGTGCCAGCCGCGGGACTAGAAACAATGAGCAGTTCTTC.